A selection of T cell receptor beta chains follows, all from one sample in a study of blood T cell repertoires in COVID-19. Here immunoSEQ multiplex PCR was the method, and the copy in TCRdb shows in-frame clones only, minus some. Here the sample spans roughly 150,000 clones, approximately 86% being singletons. The material sequenced was peripheral blood. The receptors derive from a man older than 75 with COVID-19, enrolled during active disease. CDR3s leave out the opening cysteine and the closing phenylalanine or tryptophan. The listing skips clone size in some rows; elsewhere it reads once, few, many or a size class.

NA,TRBV5-6,TRBJ2-5,ASSLFRFEETQY
many,TRBV18,TRBJ2-5,ASSPGQGMETQY
NA,TRBV9,TRBJ1-1,ASSTGTGGTEAF
NA,TRBV28,TRBJ2-3,ASSSSGGYKDTQY
NA,TRBV7-8,TRBJ2-7,ASSSRLSSGEQY
NA,TRBV18,TRBJ1-1,ASSPQRNTEAF
NA,TRBV5-1,TRBJ2-6,ASSIRSGANVLT
NA,TRBV9,TRBJ2-5,ASSGEQGAQETQY
NA,TRBV7-2,TRBJ2-3,ASSVGQLADTQY
NA,TRBV5-4,TRBJ2-7,ASSFGQGRYEQY
NA,TRBV7-9,TRBJ1-2,ASSWDSRRGYT
NA,TRBV7-9,TRBJ1-5,ASGRGWGNQPQH
NA,TRBV7-9,TRBJ1-2,ASSSTGTDYGYT
NA,TRBV11-3,TRBJ1-2,ASSSRSGVQDYGYT
NA,TRBV4-2,TRBJ1-4,ASSQTPTGGVGEKLF
NA,TRBV2,TRBJ1-5,ASSEPSGGQPQH
NA,TRBV3-1/TRBV3-2,TRBJ1-4,ASTSSPPEKLF
NA,TRBV3-1/TRBV3-2,TRBJ2-5,ASSLTWGREETQY
NA,TRBV11-2,TRBJ1-1,ASSISGTATLNTEAF
NA,TRBV5-8,TRBJ1-6,ASSQGVRYNSPLH
NA,TRBV4-1,TRBJ2-7,ASSQPMDRFSYEQY
NA,TRBV2,TRBJ2-5,ASSRTSGQETQY
NA,TRBV4-1,TRBJ1-4,ASSQLGGGGNEKLF
NA,TRBV1,TRBJ1-1,TSSQSCGFPF
NA,TRBV19,TRBJ2-3,ASSMRRGGTDTQY
NA,TRBV29-1,TRBJ1-1,SVVGAPNTEAF
NA,TRBV6-2/TRBV6-3,TRBJ1-1,ASSLSLRSLNTEAF
NA,TRBV4-2,TRBJ1-2,ASSQDRQGRTVFYGYT
NA,TRBV24-1,TRBJ2-3,ATSDRDRGQGTDTQY
NA,TRBV20-1,TRBJ2-5,SASSPGVQETQY
NA,TRBV6-2/TRBV6-3,TRBJ2-1,ASSLGPAISEQF
few,TRBV19,TRBJ1-5,ASSKWTGGRNQPQH
NA,TRBV18,TRBJ1-4,ASSPIFEATNEKLF
NA,TRBV4-1,TRBJ1-5,ASSQEGHGGNQPQH
few,TRBV11-2,TRBJ2-5,ASSFAPQGGMAQY
NA,TRBV29-1,TRBJ1-2,SVGEGQGVQGYT
NA,TRBV7-2,TRBJ1-1,ASSLEDRGLTEAF
NA,TRBV28,TRBJ2-3,ASREIRGQADTQY
NA,TRBV7-8,TRBJ1-3,ASSSSGTGLGNTIY
NA,TRBV6-6,TRBJ2-7,ASSYRDRVYEQY
many,TRBV4-1,TRBJ1-5,ASSQEVTGDQPQH
NA,TRBV25-1,TRBJ2-1,ASSVWDSDLNNEQF
NA,TRBV4-3,TRBJ2-3,ASSQDWLAVEDTQY
few,TRBV7-9,TRBJ2-5,ASSPKGGGYQETQY
NA,TRBV9,TRBJ1-1,ASSFRQGLGTEAF
NA,TRBV9,TRBJ1-2,ASAAGGWGYT
NA,TRBV3-1/TRBV3-2,TRBJ1-2,ASSQRQGGFYGYT
NA,TRBV10-3,TRBJ2-7,ATRLQGPTYEQY
NA,TRBV19,TRBJ2-2,ASSLGLGSRTGELF